The T cell receptor beta chain under discussion was sequenced for a study of T cell repertoires in cytomegalovirus infection. One entry per CDR3 protein, called by TCRdb with MiXCR from the reads. The table lists 400,000 or so distinct CDR3 sequences, 31% of them singletons. This CDR3 has 13 amino acids. Germline assignment: CDR1 MNHNY and CDR2 SVGAGI (reference sequence). V was cut by 5 bases and J by 3 bases, with 10 bases left in between. J is TRBJ2-5 and V is TRBV6-6; D remains unclear. Sequenced material: PBMCs. The receptor was isolated from a human donor in good health (CMV status not recorded). Some clones in this sample may be carry-over from other donors' samples. In DNA, the CDR3 is TGTGCCAGCAGTGCCACGCGGAAAGAGACCCAGTACTTC. This translates into CASSATRKETQYF.